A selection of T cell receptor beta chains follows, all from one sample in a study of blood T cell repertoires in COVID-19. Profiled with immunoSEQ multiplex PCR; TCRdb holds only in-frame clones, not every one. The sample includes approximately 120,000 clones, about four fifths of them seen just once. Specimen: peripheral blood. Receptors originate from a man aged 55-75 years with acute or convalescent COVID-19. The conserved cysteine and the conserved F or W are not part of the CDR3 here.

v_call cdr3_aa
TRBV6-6 ASSFRQGAGQPQH
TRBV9 ASSVALGRQETQY
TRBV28 ASTTPGTGLRREQF
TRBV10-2 ASSESGQGARGNTIY
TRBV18 ASSPFISGEGNIQY
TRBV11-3 ASSPGLAFDEQF
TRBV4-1 ASSQDRDLGEQY
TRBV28 ASSFRRGVDEQF
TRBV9 ASSTPTGTPSVGEQF
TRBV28 ASSLRGRREKLF
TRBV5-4 ASSPTANYGYT
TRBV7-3 ASSFPGSETQY
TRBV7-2 ASSLGRTGARELF
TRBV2 ASGRDSNNEQF
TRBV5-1 ASSLRRAGGNEQF
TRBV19 ASSMRASADLTDTQY
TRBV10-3 AISESGPDTQY
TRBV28 ASSSPPGYT
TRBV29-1 SVLLALRDTQY
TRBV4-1 ASSQDWGTART
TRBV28 ASYPRDRFNTGELF
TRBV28 ASGRFRDRGNEKLF
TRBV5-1 ASSPVAGGATDTQY
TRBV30 AWSKPRGQDSPLH
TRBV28 ASSSPGYNEQF
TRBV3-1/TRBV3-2 ASSQEGLAVDNEQF
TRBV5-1 ASSQGLSGNTIY
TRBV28 ASSLATSGRDEQF
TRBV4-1 ASSAILGNEQF
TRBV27 ASSLSARSSGNTIY
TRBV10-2 ASSEFWHSPLH
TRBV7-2 ASSQGGSSYEQY
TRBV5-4 ASSPFGTANEKLF
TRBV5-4 ASSLEGGTYTEAF
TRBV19 ASSIQTGVTGELF
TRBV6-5 ASSPNREQY
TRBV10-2 ASRTSGMKSEQY
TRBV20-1 SASREVAGAPPYEQY
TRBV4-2 ASSQDAGGYEQY
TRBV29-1 SVAHNPYEQY
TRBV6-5 ASSSAGEETQY
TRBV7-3 ASSLTGGSGANVLT